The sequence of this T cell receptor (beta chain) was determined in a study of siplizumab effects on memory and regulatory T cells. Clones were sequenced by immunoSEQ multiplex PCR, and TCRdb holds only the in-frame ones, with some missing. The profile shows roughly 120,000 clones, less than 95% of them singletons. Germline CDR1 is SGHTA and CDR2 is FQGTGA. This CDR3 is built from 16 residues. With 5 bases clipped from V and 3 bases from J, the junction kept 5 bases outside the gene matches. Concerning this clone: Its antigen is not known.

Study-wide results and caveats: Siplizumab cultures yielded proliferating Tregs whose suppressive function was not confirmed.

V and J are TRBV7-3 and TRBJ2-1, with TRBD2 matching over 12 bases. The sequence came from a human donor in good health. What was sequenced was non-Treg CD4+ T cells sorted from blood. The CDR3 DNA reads TGTGCCAGCAGCCCTCTAGCGGGAGGGAACTACAATGAGCAGTTCTTC. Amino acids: CASSPLAGGNYNEQFF.